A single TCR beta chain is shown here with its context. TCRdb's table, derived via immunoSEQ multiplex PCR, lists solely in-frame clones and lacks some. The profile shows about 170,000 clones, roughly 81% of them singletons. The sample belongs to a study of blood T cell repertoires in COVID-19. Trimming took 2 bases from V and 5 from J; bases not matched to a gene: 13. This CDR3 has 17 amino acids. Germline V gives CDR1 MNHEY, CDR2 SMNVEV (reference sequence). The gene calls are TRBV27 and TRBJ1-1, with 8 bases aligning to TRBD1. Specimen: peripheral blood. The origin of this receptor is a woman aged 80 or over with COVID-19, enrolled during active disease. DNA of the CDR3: TGTGCCAGCAGTTTAAGTAGGTACAGGGGGTTGGGGACTGAAGCTTTCTTT. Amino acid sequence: CASSLSRYRGLGTEAFF.